One and the same sample provided the 21 T cell receptor beta chains below, sequenced in a study of PD-1 blockade in classical Hodgkin lymphoma. The protocol was immunoSEQ multiplex PCR, while the TCRdb copy is restricted to in-frame clones and leaves out a portion. The profile covers 45,000 to 55,000 clones, with approximately 73% appearing a single time and around 16% taken by the ten largest. Patients all relapsed after autologous stem cell transplantation, and there was variation in brentuximab vedotin exposure. The sequenced sample was peripheral blood mononuclear cells (PBMCs), obtained before the second cycle of nivolumab. The receptors were gathered from a human donor with classical Hodgkin lymphoma.

The chain is built from TRBV6-6 and TRBJ2-7; TRBD2 aligns across 8 bases. Germline CDR1 reads MNHNY; CDR2 reads SVGAGI (reference sequence). This CDR3 region has 16 residues. Losses at the gene ends were 8 bases for V and 5 bases for J; bases not matched to a gene: 17. Written as DNA, the CDR3 is TGTGCCAGCGGGAATAGCGTGGCGGGAGGAAGGGACGAGCAGTACTTC. This codes for CASGNSVAGGRDEQYF.

The chain combines TRBV7-2 with TRBJ2-7; D may be TRBD2 (5 bases). This CDR3 has 15 residues. Trimming cost V 6 bases and J 0 bases, with 15 bases left between them. Germline CDR1 is SGHTA and CDR2 is FQGNSA. CDR3 loop: CASREAAYSSYEQYF. CDR3 DNA: TGTGCCAGCAGGGAGGCCGCGTACAGCTCCTACGAGCAGTACTTC.

This chain connects TRBV7-9 to TRBJ1-2; perhaps TRBD1 as D (5 bases). V lost 2 bases and J lost 3, with 10 bases in between. The CDR3 totals 14 residues. In germline, CDR1 is SEHNR, CDR2 FQNEAQ (reference sequence). The CDR3 spells CASSLLGTDYGYTF. The CDR3, as DNA: TGTGCCAGCAGCTTACTCGGGACGGACTATGGCTACACCTTC.

V and J are TRBV6-5 and TRBJ1-2, with D hard to call. CDR3 length: 15 residues. V was cut by 5 bases and J by 7 bases, with 20 bases left in between. Germline assignment: CDR1 MNHEY and CDR2 SVGAGI. CDR3 bases: TGTGCCAGCAGTCCCGGTTTCGTTGGGGTAACTGGCTACACCTTC. It is translated as CASSPGFVGVTGYTF.

There are a few counts of this clone. V gene TRBV7-8 combines with J gene TRBJ1-2; possibly TRBD1 for D (6 bases). Germline CDR1 is SGHVS and CDR2 is FQNEAQ. CDR3 length equals 15 residues. Trimming stripped 3 bases from V and 4 bases from J, with 15 bases between. The DNA of the CDR3 is TGTGCCAGCAGCTTTAGCGCGACAGGCGTCTATGGCTACACCTTC. Its protein product is CASSFSATGVYGYTF.

The genes are TRBV7-2 and TRBJ2-2; D possibly corresponds to TRBD2 (5 bases). Germline assignment: CDR1 SGHTA and CDR2 FQGNSA. Between the trimmed V and J ends, which lost 0 bases and 11 bases, there was a span of 10 bases. The CDR3 loop spans 13 amino acids. The CDR3, as DNA: TGTGCCAGCAGCTTAGCTTCCGGGATAGAGCTGTTTTTT. Amino acids: CASSLASGIELFF.

This clone was counted only a few times. The J gene is TRBJ2-7, the V gene TRBV10-2, with 12 bases identical to TRBD2. CDR3 size: 16 residues. The germline V gene encodes CDR1 WSHSY and CDR2 SAAADI. Trimming took 3 bases from V and 7 from J; bases not matched to a gene: 10. The CDR3 sequence is CASSDVQTSGRREQYF. CDR3 bases: TGCGCCAGCAGTGACGTTCAGACTAGCGGGAGAAGAGAGCAGTACTTC.

This sequence joins TRBV27 and TRBJ1-1, with a tentative D call TRBD1 (5 bases). This CDR3 spans 14 amino acids. Germline CDR1 and CDR2: MNHEY and SMNVEV (reference sequence). Between the trimmed V and J ends, which lost 2 bases and 1 base, there was a span of 8 bases. This chain's CDR3 is CASSLEGRNTEAFF. The CDR3 coding sequence is TGTGCCAGCAGTTTAGAGGGGAGGAACACTGAAGCTTTCTTT.

This sequence joins TRBV19 and TRBJ1-2; the D gene is possibly TRBD1 (6 bases). The V gene lost 3 bases and the J gene lost 7 bases, with 15 bases spanning the gap. Germline lookup yields CDR1 LNHDA and CDR2 SQIVND (reference sequence). CDR3 length: 14 amino acids. CDR3: CASSIRQIQGGYTF. CDR3 nucleotides: TGTGCCAGTAGTATCCGTCAGATACAGGGTGGCTACACCTTC.

The gene calls are TRBV29-1 and TRBJ2-7, with 10 bases aligning to TRBD1. Unmatched junction bases numbered 4, after V lost 6 bases and J lost 2 bases. The CDR3 extends over 13 amino acids. The V gene's germline CDR1 is SQVTM and CDR2 ANQGSEA. CDR3 amino acids: CSVTGTGAYEQYF. Here the CDR3 DNA reads TGCAGCGTAACCGGGACAGGGGCCTACGAGCAGTACTTC.

V and J are TRBV5-1 and TRBJ1-5; D gene uncertain. The CDR3 sequence is 13 residues long. V shed 7 bases and J shed 4 bases, with 12 bases lying between them. Germline V gives CDR1 SGHRS, CDR2 YFSETQ. Here the CDR3 DNA reads TGCGCCAGCCGTATGGGGAGGAATCAGCCCCAGCATTTT. This sequence encodes CASRMGRNQPQHF.

V usage is TRBV6-5 and J usage is TRBJ1-3; 7 nucleotides line up with TRBD1. CDR1 and CDR2 (germline): MNHEY, SVGAGI. The CDR3 has 15 amino acids. The ends lost 6 bases at V and 7 bases at J; junction bases unmatched: 12. In DNA form, the CDR3 reads TGTGCCAGCAGCCCCGATGTCAGGGGGTACAACACCATATATTTT. Amino acids: CASSPDVRGYNTIYF.

The chain carries TRBV19 and TRBJ1-3, with 7 nucleotides matching TRBD1. This CDR3 contains 16 residues. With V trimmed by 4 bases and J by 2 bases, 8 bases remained unmatched. CDR1 LNHDA and CDR2 SQIVND come from the germline V gene (reference sequence). CDR3 region: CASSKTGPGAGNTIYF. CDR3 bases: TGTGCCAGTAGTAAGACAGGGCCTGGCGCTGGAAACACCATATATTTT.

This clone was seen a handful of times. This chain connects TRBV25-1 to TRBJ2-7; 9 nucleotides align to TRBD1. Germline loops: CDR1 MGHDK, CDR2 SYGVNS. The ends lost 3 bases at V and 0 bases at J; junction bases unmatched: 9. The CDR3 is 17 amino acids. As DNA, the CDR3 is TGTGCCAGCAGTGAGGCAACAGGGGGCACAAGCTCCTACGAGCAGTACTTC. This gives the protein CASSEATGGTSSYEQYF.

The chain links TRBV6-1 to TRBJ2-3; no clear D gene. The CDR3 is made up of 13 amino acids. Trimming shortened V by 6 bases and J by 0 bases, and 7 bases separated the two germline ends. The germline CDR1 and CDR2 sequences are MNHNS and SASEGT. The CDR3 coding sequence is TGTGCCAGCAGATTACAAAGCACAGATACGCAGTATTTT. Translation: CASRLQSTDTQYF.

The chain has TRBV7-2 and TRBJ2-7, with TRBD1 as a possible D gene (6 bases). The V and J ends lost 4 bases and 0 bases respectively, with 13 bases between them. The CDR3 is 15 residues long. Germline V gene data show CDR1 as SGHTA and CDR2 as FQGNSA. The CDR3 bases are TGTGCCAGCAGCTACCAGACAGGAAGCTCCTACGAGCAGTACTTC. Translated: CASSYQTGSSYEQYF.

The V call is TRBV6-5, the J call TRBJ1-3; maybe TRBD1 (6 bases). Trimming removed 2 bases at V and 0 bases at J, with 11 bases between. The CDR3 runs 16 residues. Per the germline V gene, CDR1 is MNHEY and CDR2 is SVGAGI. CDR3 amino acids: CASSYGRGDSGNTIYF. CDR3 DNA sequence: TGTGCCAGCAGTTACGGTAGGGGGGACTCTGGAAACACCATATATTTT.

As for this clone: This same CDR3 is encoded by further DNA sequences in the sample. This chain's CDR3 is CASSIRGTDSYEQYF. The CDR3 coding sequence is TGTGCCAGTAGTATAAGGGGGACAGACTCCTACGAGCAGTACTTC. The V call is TRBV19, the J call TRBJ2-7; TRBD1 matches at 7 bases. V lost 2 bases to trimming and J lost 0 bases; unmatched junction nucleotides: 4. This CDR3 is built from 15 residues. Germline V gene lookup returns CDR1 LNHDA and CDR2 SQIVND (reference sequence).

This clone was seen more than once but under ten times. V usage is TRBV7-2 and J usage is TRBJ2-2; 7 bases are shared with TRBD2. V trimming: 2 bases; J trimming: 4 bases; junction bases outside the gene matches: 7. This CDR3 has 16 residues. Germline V gene sequence: CDR1 SGHTA, CDR2 FQGNSA. The CDR3 region has the DNA TGTGCCAGCAGCTTATGGGTGGCGGGAGTCACCGGGGAGCTGTTTTTT. Protein: CASSLWVAGVTGELFF. Variable domain in full (rest from reference TRBV7-2 and TRBJ2-2): GAGVSQSPSNKVTEKGKDVELRCDPISGHTALYWYRQSLGQGLEFLIYFQGNSAPDKSGLPSDRFSAERTGGSVSTLTIQRTQQEDSAVYLCASSLWVAGVTGELFFGEGSRLTVL.

The sample holds one count of this clone. Other DNA sequences in this sample translate to the same CDR3. The chain carries TRBV28 and TRBJ2-7; 8 positions agree with TRBD2. J lost 0 bases, V lost 6 bases, and 4 bases had no gene match. This CDR3 region has 14 residues. CDR1 is MDHEN and CDR2 is SYDVKM in the germline V gene. The CDR3 sequence: CASSISGSSYEQYF. CDR3 nucleotides: TGTGCCAGCAGCATAAGCGGGAGCTCCTACGAGCAGTACTTC.

This sequence joins TRBV29-1 and TRBJ2-5, with a possible D match to TRBD2 (7 bases). The V gene lost 3 bases and the J gene lost 5 bases, with 10 bases spanning the gap. Germline CDR1 and CDR2: SQVTM and ANQGSEA. The CDR3 spans 12 residues. CDR3 amino acids: CSVDGGAETQYF. The CDR3 nucleotides read TGCAGCGTTGATGGGGGGGCCGAGACCCAGTACTTC.